Listed here are 31 T cell receptor beta chains from one sample, sequenced in a study of T cells in Graves' hyperthyroidism and ophthalmopathy. Researchers took RNA transcripts and amplified the TCR beta CDR3 regions from them. The HTBI primer set drove a first-round RT-PCR of the TCR CDR3. TCRdb analysed the multiplex PCR reads with MiXCR anew, one entry per CDR3 protein. The table lists some 370,000 distinct CDR3 sequences, 17% of them singletons. Sequencing used blood. Receptor source: a young woman with Graves' hyperthyroidism that later progressed to Graves' ophthalmopathy.

This clonotype was picked up one time. J is TRBJ1-2 and V is TRBV7-8; tentative D call: TRBD1 (6 bases). The CDR3 contains 13 residues. Between the trimmed V and J ends, which lost 5 bases and 6 bases, there was a span of 13 bases. CDR1 and CDR2 (germline): SGHVS, FQNEAQ. CDR3 in DNA: TGTGCCAGCAGCCTACAGGGACGGGATGGCTACACCTTC. It codes for CASSLQGRDGYTF.

The sample holds a few counts of this clonotype. The chain couples TRBV11-2 to TRBJ1-1; unclear D gene. The CDR3 sequence is 15 residues long. V gave up 5 bases and J gave up 6 bases, with 19 bases separating them. Germline lookup yields CDR1 SGHAT and CDR2 FQNNGV. Here the CDR3 DNA reads TGTGCCAGCAGCCAATTGGCCCCCCTCGGCGCTGAAGCTTTCTTT. It encodes CASSQLAPLGAEAFF.

There are many counts of this clonotype. This chain joins TRBV28 and TRBJ2-5; TRBD1 is a possible D gene (6 bases). V was cut by 5 bases and J by 2 bases, with 15 bases left in between. This CDR3 is 15 amino acids long. CDR1 and CDR2 (germline): MDHEN, SYDVKM. CDR3 nucleotide sequence: TGTGCCAGCAGTGCCGGGACACGTAAACAAGAGACCCAGTACTTC. It is translated as CASSAGTRKQETQYF.

This clonotype was detected many times. The V and J genes are TRBV6-1 and TRBJ2-3; 12 bases match TRBD2. Germline CDR1 MNHNS, CDR2 SASEGT. The CDR3 contains 14 residues. V dropped 8 bases and J dropped 4; count of bases not matched to a gene: 4. The CDR3 DNA sequence: TGTGCCAGCCCTAGCGGGAGGGTAGCAGATACGCAGTATTTT. It is translated as CASPSGRVADTQYF.

This clonotype has a count of ten or more. The chain combines TRBV12-3 or TRBV12-4 with TRBJ1-1; no reliable D call. V lost 2 bases, J lost 1 base, and 17 bases lay in between. The CDR3 spans 17 residues. As DNA, the CDR3 is TGTGCCAGCAGTTTACCAGGCGGCTTTGAGCAGAACACTGAAGCTTTCTTT. Its protein product is CASSLPGGFEQNTEAFF.

This clonotype was counted ten times or more. The rearrangement uses TRBV15 and TRBJ1-2; D might be TRBD1 (6 bases). V was shortened by 3 bases and J by 1 base, with 18 bases between the two germline ends. This CDR3 contains 17 residues. Looked up from germline, CDR1 is LNHNV and CDR2 is YYDKDF (reference sequence). DNA for the CDR3: TGTGCCACCAGCAGGGACAGAACCAACCACGTTAACTATGGCTACACCTTC. Protein product: CATSRDRTNHVNYGYTF.

This clonotype was counted many times. The gene calls are TRBV3-1 and TRBJ2-7, with a possible D match to TRBD1 (7 bases). The germline gives CDR1 LGHDT, CDR2 YNNKEL (reference sequence). This CDR3 region has 15 residues. Trimming cost V 2 bases and J 2 bases, with 13 bases left between them. For the CDR3, the DNA is TGTGCCAGCAGCCAATTGCAGGGGGGAACCTACGAGCAGTACTTC. As protein: CASSQLQGGTYEQYF.

At least ten counts were recorded for this clonotype. The chain combines TRBV7-9 with TRBJ2-2, with 8 bases matching TRBD1. The CDR3 is made up of 14 amino acids. V dropped 7 bases and J dropped 5; count of bases not matched to a gene: 6. CDR1 and CDR2 (germline): SEHNR, FQNEAQ (reference sequence). In DNA, the CDR3 is TGTGCCAGCACCAGGACAGGGACTACCGGGGAGCTGTTTTTT. This codes for CASTRTGTTGELFF. Filled out from reference TRBV7-9 and TRBJ2-2, the complete variable domain reads DTGVSQNPRHKITKRGQNVTFRCDPISEHNRLYWYRQTLGQGPEFLTYFQNEAQLEKSRLLSDRFSAERPKGSFSTLEIQRTEQGDSAMYLCASTRTGTTGELFFGEGSRLTVL.

This clonotype was seen ten or more times. The rearrangement links TRBV28 to TRBJ2-5, with D tentatively TRBD1 or TRBD2 (5 bases each). V gave up 5 bases and J gave up 2 bases, with 12 bases separating them. This CDR3 has 14 amino acids. CDR1 and CDR2 (germline): MDHEN, SYDVKM. CDR3 in amino acids: CASSQLGVQETQYF. In nucleotides, the CDR3 is TGTGCCAGCAGTCAGCTGGGGGTACAAGAGACCCAGTACTTC.

This clonotype was seen many times. The chain carries TRBV2 and TRBJ2-7; 10 bases map to TRBD1. This CDR3 has 14 amino acids. The J segment lost 7 bases and the V segment lost 4 bases, leaving 7 bases of the junction unmatched. Germline CDR1 SNHLY, CDR2 FYNNEI. DNA of the CDR3: TGTGCCAGCAGTGGGTTGGACAGGGGGGGAGAGCAGTACTTC. This codes for CASSGLDRGGEQYF.

The rearrangement uses TRBV20-1 and TRBJ2-4, with TRBD2 identical over 15 bases. Trimming cost V 3 bases and J 13 bases; bases outside gene matches: 7. The length of the CDR3 is 14 residues. Germline V gene sequence: CDR1 DFQATT, CDR2 SNEGSKA (reference sequence). The CDR3 DNA follows: TGCAGTGCTAGCGATGGACTAGCGGGAGGGCCACAGTACTTC. Translation gives CSASDGLAGGPQYF.

This chain connects TRBV6-1 to TRBJ1-2, with 8 bases fitting TRBD1. The V and J ends lost 0 bases and 2 bases, in that order; junction bases with no gene match: 8. In germline, CDR1 is MNHNS, CDR2 SASEGT. This CDR3 region has 17 residues. CDR3 sequence (DNA): TGTGCCAGCAGTGAAGCGCGCTCTAGGACAGGGAACTATGGCTACACCTTC. It encodes CASSEARSRTGNYGYTF.

This chain connects TRBV4-1 to TRBJ2-7, with 8 bases lining up with TRBD2. CDR1 and CDR2 (germline): MGHRA, YSYEKL. With 0 bases clipped from V and 3 bases from J, the junction kept 4 bases outside the gene matches. The CDR3 runs 15 residues. The CDR3 nucleotides read TGCGCCAGCAGCCAAGATTCCGCGGGGGGCTACGAGCAGTACTTC. Translated, it gives CASSQDSAGGYEQYF.

This clonotype was counted a few times. V is TRBV7-9 and J is TRBJ1-1; unclear D gene. The CDR3 is made up of 13 amino acids. The germline CDR1 and CDR2 sequences are SEHNR and FQNEAQ (reference sequence). V gave up 4 bases and J gave up 1 base, with 7 bases separating them. The CDR3 loop reads CASSSQWNTEAFF. CDR3 coding DNA: TGTGCCAGCAGCTCTCAGTGGAACACTGAAGCTTTCTTT.

This clonotype was seen a handful of times. The CDR3 region is CASSEVPGRVGARQETQYF. The CDR3 coding sequence is TGTGCCAGCAGTGAAGTACCGGGGAGGGTGGGTGCACGTCAAGAGACCCAGTACTTC. The chain links TRBV6-1 to TRBJ2-5; TRBD2 matches at 7 bases. From germline, CDR1 is MNHNS and CDR2 SASEGT. The CDR3 consists of 19 residues. With V trimmed by 1 base and J by 2 bases, 16 bases remained unmatched.

This clonotype was recorded at least ten times. This rearrangement joins TRBV12-3 or TRBV12-4 to TRBJ2-1; TRBD1 aligns across 7 bases. After removal of 1 base from V and 2 bases from J, the junction contained 8 bases not matched to a gene. CDR3 length equals 17 residues. This CDR3 is CASSLVWAGGAYNEQFF. In nucleotides, the CDR3 is TGTGCCAGCAGTTTAGTATGGGCAGGGGGTGCCTACAATGAGCAGTTCTTC.

V is TRBV9 and J is TRBJ1-4; D remains unclear. Trimming removed 0 bases from V and 2 bases from J, with 14 bases in between. The CDR3 totals 17 residues. Germline CDR1 SGDLS, CDR2 YYNGEE. DNA of the CDR3: TGTGCCAGCAGCGTAGATTCTCAATACATGACTAATGAAAAACTGTTTTTT. It codes for CASSVDSQYMTNEKLFF.

This clonotype came up many times. The chain is built from TRBV5-1 and TRBJ1-2; D is perhaps TRBD1 (5 bases). The CDR3 sequence is 16 residues long. Germline CDR1 is SGHRS and CDR2 is YFSETQ. V lost 0 bases and J lost 4, with 16 bases in between. CDR3 sequence: CASSLVQGGVGYGYTF. CDR3 nucleotides: TGCGCCAGCAGCTTGGTTCAGGGAGGCGTGGGCTATGGCTACACCTTC. Complete variable domain (other parts from reference TRBV5-1 and TRBJ1-2): KAGVTQTPRYLIKTRGQQVTLSCSPISGHRSVSWYQQTPGQGLQFLFEYFSETQRNKGNFPGRFSGRQFSNSRSEMNVSTLELGDSALYLCASSLVQGGVGYGYTFGSGTRLTVV.

This clonotype was picked up many times. The V call is TRBV20-1, the J call TRBJ2-5; no firm D call. V was pared by 6 bases and J by 5 bases, with 13 bases between. The CDR3 totals 12 residues. The V gene's germline CDR1 is DFQATT and CDR2 SNEGSKA (reference sequence). CDR3 bases: TGCAGTGCACGCCGGGTTACGGAGACCCAGTACTTC. It is translated as CSARRVTETQYF.

The table lists this clonotype with a few counts. V and J are TRBV4-2 and TRBJ2-1; perhaps TRBD2 as D (6 bases). The length of the CDR3 is 17 residues. V was pared by 0 bases and J by 7 bases, with 19 bases between. CDR1 is LGHNA and CDR2 is YNFKEQ in the germline V gene. The CDR3 region has the DNA TGTGCCAGCAGCCAAGAACTAGCAACTCGAACATCGAATGAGCAGTTCTTC. It specifies CASSQELATRTSNEQFF.

This clonotype is deemed medium-sized (0.01 to 0.1%). The rearrangement joins TRBV20-1 to TRBJ2-3; 10 bases match TRBD2. The CDR3 totals 16 residues. The germline CDR1 and CDR2 sequences are DFQATT and SNEGSKA (reference sequence). The V segment lost 2 bases and the J segment 0 bases; nucleotides outside the gene matches: 5. Here the CDR3 reads CSARPKLAGSTDTQYF. CDR3 coding DNA: TGCAGTGCTAGACCCAAACTAGCGGGAAGCACAGATACGCAGTATTTT.

This clonotype has just a few counts. J is TRBJ1-6 and V is TRBV20-1, with 9 bases lining up with TRBD1. The V gene end was trimmed by 0 bases and the J gene end by 9 bases; junction bases not matched to a gene: 15. CDR3 size: 18 residues. Germline values: CDR1 DFQATT, CDR2 SNEGSKA (reference sequence). CDR3 region: CSARDGGTGTLISSPLHF. The CDR3 DNA sequence: TGCAGTGCTAGAGATGGGGGGACAGGGACTCTTATAAGTTCACCCCTCCACTTT.

This clonotype appeared many times. The genes are TRBV7-8 and TRBJ1-4; D not certain. Deletions cut 0 bases from V and 8 bases from J, with 13 bases between. The germline gives CDR1 SGHVS, CDR2 FQNEAQ. This CDR3 has 15 residues. The CDR3 DNA is TGTGCCAGCAGCTTAGCGGGTGGTTTTGGAGAAAAACTGTTTTTT. Its protein product is CASSLAGGFGEKLFF.

This clonotype was seen ten or more times. The genes are TRBV6-2 or TRBV6-3 and TRBJ1-5, with TRBD1 identical over 10 bases. This CDR3 contains 13 residues. Germline assignment: CDR1 MNHEY and CDR2 SVGEGT. The trim removed 5 bases at V and 7 bases at J, leaving 2 bases unmatched. CDR3 loop: CASSDRGRQPQHF. CDR3 sequence (DNA): TGTGCCAGCAGTGACAGGGGGCGGCAGCCCCAGCATTTT.

In DNA form, the CDR3 reads TGCAGTGCTAGGTCCCTCCCGGGACTAGCGGGAGGTTACGGGGGCCATGAGCAGTTCTTC. Its protein is CSARSLPGLAGGYGGHEQFF. V gene TRBV20-1 combines with J gene TRBJ2-1; TRBD2 matches at 15 bases. The CDR3 spans 20 residues. V gave up 3 bases and J gave up 8 bases; unmatched junction bases: 20. Germline-derived CDR1 and CDR2 are DFQATT and SNEGSKA (reference sequence).

This clonotype has just a few counts. The chain carries TRBV7-9 and TRBJ1-1, with 7 bases lining up with TRBD1. V trimming: 7 bases; J trimming: 0 bases; junction bases outside the gene matches: 5. The germline V gene encodes CDR1 SEHNR and CDR2 FQNEAQ (reference sequence). The CDR3 runs 14 residues. CDR3 DNA: TGTGCCAGCAATAGACAGGGATTGAACACTGAAGCTTTCTTT. Encoded protein: CASNRQGLNTEAFF. The whole variable domain, remainder taken from reference TRBV7-9 and TRBJ1-1, is DTGVSQNPRHKITKRGQNVTFRCDPISEHNRLYWYRQTLGQGPEFLTYFQNEAQLEKSRLLSDRFSAERPKGSFSTLEIQRTEQGDSAMYLCASNRQGLNTEAFFGQGTRLTVV.

This clonotype turned up a few times. The rearrangement links TRBV7-7 to TRBJ1-1, with D unclear. Trimming removed 3 bases from V and 1 base from J, with 6 bases in between. Germline V gene lookup returns CDR1 SSHAT and CDR2 FNYEAQ (reference sequence). CDR3 length: 13 residues. CDR3 sequence: CASSFSQNTEAFF. In DNA, the CDR3 is TGTGCCAGCAGCTTCAGCCAGAACACTGAAGCTTTCTTT.

The table lists this clonotype with many counts. The rearrangement joins TRBV28 to TRBJ1-1; D gene uncertain. The germline gives CDR1 MDHEN, CDR2 SYDVKM. The V end was cut by 6 bases, the J end by 0 bases, with 14 bases between. This CDR3 is built from 15 residues. CDR3 sequence: CASRPEGWVNTEAFF. The CDR3 nucleotides read TGTGCCAGCAGACCAGAAGGTTGGGTGAACACTGAAGCTTTCTTT.

For the CDR3, the DNA is TGCAGTGCTAGAGACTACAGGACGGGGGGTCACGAGCAGTACTTC. Translating it yields CSARDYRTGGHEQYF. This sequence joins TRBV20-1 and TRBJ2-7; the match to TRBD2 covers 7 bases. Germline CDR1 is DFQATT and CDR2 is SNEGSKA (reference sequence). This CDR3 region has 15 residues. Unmatched junction bases numbered 10, after V lost 0 bases and J lost 5 bases.

The J gene is TRBJ1-6, the V gene TRBV13; 9 bases are shared with TRBD1. CDR3 length: 16 residues. V lost 5 bases, J lost 8 bases, and 10 bases stayed unmatched. The germline CDR1 and CDR2 sequences are PRHDT and FYEKMQ (reference sequence). In nucleotides, the CDR3 is TGTGCCAGCAGCCCCCAAGGGGACAGGGTTGATTCACCCCTCCACTTT. It encodes CASSPQGDRVDSPLHF.

This clonotype was found many times. CDR3 in DNA: TGTGCCAGCACAAAACTAGCGGGGGGTCGAGATACGCAGTATTTT. This gives the protein CASTKLAGGRDTQYF. This chain joins TRBV6-1 and TRBJ2-3, with 12 bases aligning to TRBD2. V lost 7 bases, J lost 5 bases, and 7 bases stayed unmatched. Germline V CDR1 and CDR2: MNHNS, SASEGT. CDR3 length: 15 amino acids.